The sequence of this T cell receptor beta chain was determined in a study of early stage breast cancer tumors (dated by TCRdb to 2017 to 2019). Describing the broader study: Of the approximately 15 invasive breast tumors, roughly 13 were found to be estrogen receptor-positive, progesterone receptor-positive and HER2-negative. About 70% of the 12 ER+/PR+/HER2- tumors were invasive ductal carcinomas, while the other four were invasive lobular carcinomas. The average read coverage per sample was roughly 9.6-fold. The samples as a whole yielded under 3,500,000 detected templates, corresponding to roughly 1.1 million unique clonotypes.

Two independent genomic DNA replicates were amplified for each sample, with around 0.5 ug used for blood and around 1.5 ug for tumor or normal breast. TCRB sequencing of genomic DNA was carried out with the ImmunoSeq Intro kit according to the manufacturer's instructions. The multiplex PCR ran for 31 cycles using proprietary primers and spike-in control sequences for absolute quantification. Single-end 150-bp reads were used to sequence an 87-bp fragment spanning the CDR3 and the flanking V and J genes. Each lane of an Illumina MiSeq running version 3.0 chemistry carried seven multiplexed samples, with two replicates apiece. In the source study's methods: Raw data were processed with the vendor's proprietary pipeline, and both replicates were merged into a single result per sample. A clonotype was defined as productive rearrangements that share the same V-gene family, CDR3 amino acid sequence and J-gene segment. Clonality was computed as 1 minus the normalized Shannon entropy (Pielou evenness) of TCRB abundances. To estimate T cell density, the total number of templates was divided by the number of input cells, which was inferred from the amount of DNA input. Recon with default parameters was used to estimate total repertoire diversity and clonality. A clonotype was considered tumor-enriched if its abundance in tumor exceeded 0.1% and was at least 32-fold higher than its abundance in normal breast. Imported from immuneACCESS, the table was reduced by TCRdb to in-frame sequences with V and J called. These copies leave out some clones; in studies compared against another copy, an unresolved V gene accounts for under half, and the cause of the remainder is not known. V, J and clone size derive from that table, while D and trimming were established from the DNA sequence. The sample table records over 11,000 clones; 75% to 85% of these occur just once. Of the sample, 7.5% to 8% is held by the ten largest clones.

Remarks on this clone: Its antigen is unknown. Base-call qualities are not available, and no considerably larger clone is one nucleotide away.

Taken from about 1.9-4.1 cm away from the tumor, the adjacent normal breast tissue was rinsed with PBS and kept in prechilled RNAlater. Because of high lipid content and low cell density, 100-300 mg of normal breast tissue was often needed to obtain sufficient DNA. The study profiled bulk TCR beta-chain repertoires in matched peripheral blood, tumor and adjacent normal breast tissue taken from approximately 15 patients with early-stage breast cancer. The Qiagen AllPrep DNA/RNA Mini kit was used to extract genomic DNA. Study-wide conclusions, independent of this receptor: Bulk genomic DNA sequencing of unsorted cells missed chain pairing and functional markers such as CD4, CD8 and FOXP3. Tumors showed roughly 2.5-fold higher T cell density and higher clonality than adjacent normal breast tissue. Because the cohort was small, a breakdown by tumor subtype could not be done. Repertoires from blood resembled normal breast more closely than tumor, and using blood as a reference for each tissue separated tumor from normal in most of the 16 patients. Enriched TCRB sequences shared across patients were mostly commonly generated sequences, unlikely to play an important role in the tumor microenvironment.

The CDR3 has 15 amino acids, counting the end cysteine and phenylalanine. Kept here is only the CDR3 DNA, which spans 45 bases and is read in frame from base 1. Trimming takes 7 bases from V and 1 base from J, and the germline ends sit 13 bases apart. Taken from the germline V gene, the CDR1 and CDR2 loops are MNHEY and SVGAGI. The rearranged chain carries TRBV6-5 and TRBJ1-4, and perhaps TRBD1 as D gene, on 6 matching bases. Sequencing input: normal breast tissue next to the tumor. The clonotype originates from a person in their fifties with breast cancer. CDR3 sequence: CASTTGGQTNEKLFF. The DNA sequence follows: TGTGCCAGCACTACCGGGGGCCAAACTAATGAAAAACTGTTTTTT.